This T cell receptor beta chain was captured in a study of T cells in Graves' hyperthyroidism and ophthalmopathy. Germline values: CDR1 SEHNR, CDR2 FQNEAQ (reference sequence). This CDR3 spans 16 amino acids. V shed 5 bases, J shed 7 bases, and the junction held 12 bases outside the gene matches. Findings and limits, study-wide: Ophthalmopathy was distinguished from stable hyperthyroidism by 13 V-J signatures.

It was uncontrolled infection, other autoimmune disease, pregnancy or lactation that excluded patients. TCR beta CDR3 sequences were amplified from RNA transcripts. The HTBI primer set drove a first-round RT-PCR of the TCR CDR3. TCRdb reprocessed the multiplex PCR reads via MiXCR and lists one record per CDR3 protein. The sample has about 600,000 distinct CDR3 sequences; roughly a sixth are singletons. On this clonotype: Its antigen is still unknown. A much larger clone differs from this one at a single base, so this may be a read error.

The rearrangement uses TRBV7-9 and TRBJ2-2; TRBD2 matches at 8 bases. The TCR sequence derives from a woman in her thirties or forties with Graves' ophthalmopathy. Sequenced material: blood. CDR3 sequence: CASSPLAGGSSGELFF. CDR3 in DNA: TGTGCCAGCAGCCCCTTGGCGGGAGGAAGCAGCGGGGAGCTGTTTTTT.